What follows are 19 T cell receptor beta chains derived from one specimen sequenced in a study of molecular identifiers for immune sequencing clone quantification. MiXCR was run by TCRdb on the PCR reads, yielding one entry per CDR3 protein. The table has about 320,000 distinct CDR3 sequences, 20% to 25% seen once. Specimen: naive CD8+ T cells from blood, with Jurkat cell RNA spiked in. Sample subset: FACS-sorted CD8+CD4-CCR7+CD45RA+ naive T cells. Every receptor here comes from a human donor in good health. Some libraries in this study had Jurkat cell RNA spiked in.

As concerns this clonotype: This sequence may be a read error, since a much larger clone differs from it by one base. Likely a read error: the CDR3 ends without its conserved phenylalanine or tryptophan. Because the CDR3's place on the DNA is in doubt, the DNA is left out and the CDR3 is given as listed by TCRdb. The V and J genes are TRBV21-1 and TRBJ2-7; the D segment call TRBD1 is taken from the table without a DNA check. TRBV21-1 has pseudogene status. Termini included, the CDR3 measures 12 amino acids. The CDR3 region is CASSTRVYEQYL.

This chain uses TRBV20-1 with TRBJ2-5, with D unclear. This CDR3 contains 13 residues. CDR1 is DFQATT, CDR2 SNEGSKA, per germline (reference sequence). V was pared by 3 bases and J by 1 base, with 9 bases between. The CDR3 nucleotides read TGCAGTGCTAGTTCGTACAGCCAAGAGACCCAGTACTTC. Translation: CSASSYSQETQYF.

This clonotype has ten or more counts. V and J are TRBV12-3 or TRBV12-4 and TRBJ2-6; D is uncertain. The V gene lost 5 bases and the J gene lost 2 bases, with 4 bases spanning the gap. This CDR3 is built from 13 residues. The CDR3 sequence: CASSPAGANVLTF. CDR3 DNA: TGTGCCAGCAGTCCTGCTGGGGCCAACGTCCTGACTTTC.

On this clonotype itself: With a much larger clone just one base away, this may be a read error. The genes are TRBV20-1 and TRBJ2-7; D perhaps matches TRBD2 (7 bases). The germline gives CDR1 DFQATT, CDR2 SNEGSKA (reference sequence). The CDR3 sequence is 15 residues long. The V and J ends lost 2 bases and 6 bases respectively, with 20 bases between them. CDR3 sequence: CSARLPGRGAFEQYF. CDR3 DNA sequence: TGCAGTGCTAGACTTCCGGGACGGGGGGCTTTCGAGCAGTACTTC.

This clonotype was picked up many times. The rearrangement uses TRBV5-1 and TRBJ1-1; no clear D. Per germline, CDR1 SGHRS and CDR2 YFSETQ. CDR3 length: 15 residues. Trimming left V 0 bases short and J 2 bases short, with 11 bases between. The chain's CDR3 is CASSLAGRRNTEAFF. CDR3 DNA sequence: TGCGCCAGCAGCTTGGCTGGCAGGAGAAACACTGAAGCTTTCTTT.

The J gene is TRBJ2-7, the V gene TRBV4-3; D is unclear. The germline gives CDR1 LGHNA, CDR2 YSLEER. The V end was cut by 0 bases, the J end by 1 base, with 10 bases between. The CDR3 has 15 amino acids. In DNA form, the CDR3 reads TGCGCCAGCAGCCAAGATTGGGTCGCGTCCTACGAGCAGTACTTC. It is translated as CASSQDWVASYEQYF.

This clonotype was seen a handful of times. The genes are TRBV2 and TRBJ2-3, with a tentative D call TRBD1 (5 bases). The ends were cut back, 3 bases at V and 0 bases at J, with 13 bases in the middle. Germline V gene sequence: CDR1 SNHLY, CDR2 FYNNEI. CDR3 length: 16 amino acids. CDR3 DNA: TGTGCCAGCAGTGATCCAGGGCGATCTAGCACAGATACGCAGTATTTT. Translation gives CASSDPGRSSTDTQYF.

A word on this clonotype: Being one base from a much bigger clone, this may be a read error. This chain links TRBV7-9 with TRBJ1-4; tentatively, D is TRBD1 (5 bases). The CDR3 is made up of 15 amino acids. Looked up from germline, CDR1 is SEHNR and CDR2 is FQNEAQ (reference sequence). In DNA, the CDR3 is TGTGCCAGCAGCTTCCATGGGGGAGTGGATGAAAATCTGTTTTTT. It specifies CASSFHGGVDENLFF.

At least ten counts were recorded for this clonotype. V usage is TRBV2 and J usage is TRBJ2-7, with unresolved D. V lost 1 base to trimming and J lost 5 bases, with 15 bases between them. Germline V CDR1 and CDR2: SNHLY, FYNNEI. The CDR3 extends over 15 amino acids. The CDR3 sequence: CASSEDWSLGDEQYF. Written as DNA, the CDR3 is TGTGCCAGCAGTGAAGATTGGAGTCTAGGCGACGAGCAGTACTTC.

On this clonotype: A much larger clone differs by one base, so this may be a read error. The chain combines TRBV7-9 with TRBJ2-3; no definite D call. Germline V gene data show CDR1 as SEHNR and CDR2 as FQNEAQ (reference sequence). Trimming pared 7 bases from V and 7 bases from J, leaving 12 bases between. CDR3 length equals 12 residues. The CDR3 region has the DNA TGTGCCAGCATCCTTTTCCCAAATACGCAGTATTTT. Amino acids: CASILFPNTQYF.

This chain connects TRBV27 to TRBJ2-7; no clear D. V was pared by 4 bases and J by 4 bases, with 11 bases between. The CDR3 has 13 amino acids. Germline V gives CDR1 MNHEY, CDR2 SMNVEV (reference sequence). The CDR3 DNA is TGTGCCAGCAGTTCCCATAGCAGTTACGAGCAGTACTTC. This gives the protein CASSSHSSYEQYF.

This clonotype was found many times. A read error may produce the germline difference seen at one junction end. The CDR3 DNA is TGCGCCAGCAGCTTGGGGCTAGCGGGGACAGATACGCAGTATTTT. It yields the protein CASSLGLAGTDTQYF. This chain joins TRBV7-2 and TRBJ2-3, with 9 bases aligning to TRBD2. The CDR3 length is 15 residues. Looked up from germline, CDR1 is SGHTA and CDR2 is FQGNSA.

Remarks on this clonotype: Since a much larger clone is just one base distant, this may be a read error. The CDR3 DNA follows: TGTGTCAGCAGTTCAATCATAATGGGGGCAGCAAAGACTTTC. Translated: CVSSSIIMGAAKTF. The genes are TRBV12-3 or TRBV12-4 and TRBJ2-6, with a possible D match to TRBD1 (6 bases). This CDR3 comprises 14 residues.

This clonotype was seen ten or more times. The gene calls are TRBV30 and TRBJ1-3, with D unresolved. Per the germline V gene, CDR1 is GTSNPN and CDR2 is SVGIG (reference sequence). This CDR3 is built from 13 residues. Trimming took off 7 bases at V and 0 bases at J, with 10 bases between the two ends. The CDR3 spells CALDASSGNTIYF. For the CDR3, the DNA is TGTGCCTTGGACGCCAGCTCTGGAAACACCATATATTTT.

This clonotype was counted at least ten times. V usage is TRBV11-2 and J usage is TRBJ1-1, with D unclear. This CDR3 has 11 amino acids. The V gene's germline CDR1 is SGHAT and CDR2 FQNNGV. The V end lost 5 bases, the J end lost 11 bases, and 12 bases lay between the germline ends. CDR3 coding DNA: TGTGCCAGCAGCCCCGCAGGTTGGGCTTTCTTT. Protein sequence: CASSPAGWAFF.

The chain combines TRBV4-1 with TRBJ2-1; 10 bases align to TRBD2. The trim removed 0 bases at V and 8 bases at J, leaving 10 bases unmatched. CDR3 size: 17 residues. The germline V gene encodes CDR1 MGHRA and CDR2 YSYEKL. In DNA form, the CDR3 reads TGCGCCAGCAGCCAAGATTCAGCGGGGGGGCCCAGCGATGAGCAGTTCTTC. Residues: CASSQDSAGGPSDEQFF.

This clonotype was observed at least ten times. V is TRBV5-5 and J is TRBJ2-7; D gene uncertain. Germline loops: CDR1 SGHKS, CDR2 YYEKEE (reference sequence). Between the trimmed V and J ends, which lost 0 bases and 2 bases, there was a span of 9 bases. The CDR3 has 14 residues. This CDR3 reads CASSLEVGTYEQYF. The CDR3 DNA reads TGTGCCAGCAGCTTGGAGGTGGGAACCTACGAGCAGTACTTC.

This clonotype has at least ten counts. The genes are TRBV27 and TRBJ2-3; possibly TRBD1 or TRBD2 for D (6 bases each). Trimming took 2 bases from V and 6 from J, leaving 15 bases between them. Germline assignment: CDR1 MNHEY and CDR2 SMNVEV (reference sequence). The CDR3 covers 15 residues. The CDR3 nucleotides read TGTGCCAGCAGTTTAATGGGGGGCGAGGGCGATACGCAGTATTTT. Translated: CASSLMGGEGDTQYF.

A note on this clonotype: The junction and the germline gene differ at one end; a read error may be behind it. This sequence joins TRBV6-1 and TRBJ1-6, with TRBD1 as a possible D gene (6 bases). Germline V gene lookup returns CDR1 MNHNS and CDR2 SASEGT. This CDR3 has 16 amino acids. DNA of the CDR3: TGTGCCAACAGTGAAATAGGACAGAACTATAATTCACCCCTCCACTTT. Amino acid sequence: CANSEIGQNYNSPLHF.